Below, 31 T cell receptor beta chains from the same sample are listed, as sequenced in a study of blood T cell repertoires in COVID-19. Using immunoSEQ multiplex PCR, the repertoire was profiled, and TCRdb retains in-frame clones only, with some absent. This sample has some 180,000 clones, with roughly 82% found just once. Sequencing was performed on PBMCs or T cells enriched from blood (not recorded which). Source of these receptors: a woman aged 55-75 years with acute COVID-19.

This chain links TRBV27 with TRBJ2-2; D not certain. The CDR3 loop spans 12 amino acids. V lost 5 bases, J lost 1 base, and 2 bases lay in between. Germline CDR1 and CDR2: MNHEY and SMNVEV (reference sequence). The chain's CDR3 is CASSQNTGELFF. The DNA of the CDR3 is TGTGCCAGCAGTCAGAACACCGGGGAGCTGTTTTTT.

This clone appeared once. The chain recombines TRBV7-2 with TRBJ2-3; tentatively, D is TRBD1 (6 bases). Trimming removed 5 bases from V and 6 bases from J, with 18 bases in between. There are 15 residues in the CDR3. Germline-derived CDR1 and CDR2 are SGHTA and FQGNSA. CDR3 bases: TGTGCCAGCAGCAAATACCCTACAGGGCCCGATACGCAGTATTTT. Protein product: CASSKYPTGPDTQYF.

CDR3 nucleotides: TGTGCCAGCTCTTGGGGAGGTCAGCCCCAGCATTTT. Amino acids: CASSWGGQPQHF. This chain joins TRBV12-3 or TRBV12-4 and TRBJ1-5; D not resolved. CDR3 length: 12 amino acids. Trimming took off 8 bases at V and 6 bases at J, with 11 bases between the two ends.

J is TRBJ1-1 and V is TRBV27, with TRBD1 matching 8 bases. V shed 3 bases and J 5 bases; nucleotides not matched to a gene: 2. This CDR3 contains 13 residues. Germline assignment: CDR1 MNHEY and CDR2 SMNVEV (reference sequence). CDR3 DNA: TGTGCCAGCAGTTTGACAGGGGTAACTGAAGCTTTCTTT. It yields the protein CASSLTGVTEAFF.

The rearrangement links TRBV4-3 to TRBJ2-1; D might be TRBD2 (5 bases). V lost 1 base to trimming and J lost 4 bases, with 11 bases between them. The CDR3 consists of 15 residues. The germline V gene encodes CDR1 LGHNA and CDR2 YSLEER. This CDR3 reads CASSQGVLAYNEQFF. The CDR3 nucleotides are TGCGCCAGCAGCCAAGGGGTCCTAGCATACAATGAGCAGTTCTTC.

This chain uses TRBV6-2 or TRBV6-3 with TRBJ2-7; tentatively, D is TRBD2 (5 bases). The germline gives CDR1 MNHEY, CDR2 SVGEGT. V was clipped by 5 bases and J by 6 bases, with 17 bases between them. The CDR3 has 14 amino acids. The CDR3 reads CASSPAHIGSEQYV. DNA for the CDR3: TGTGCCAGCAGTCCCGCCCACATTGGGAGCGAGCAGTACGTC.

This rearrangement joins TRBV29-1 to TRBJ2-5, with TRBD2 identical over 9 bases. This CDR3 spans 15 amino acids. Germline V gene data show CDR1 as SQVTM and CDR2 as ANQGSEA. V was clipped by 4 bases and J by 3 bases; unmatched bases: 9. The CDR3 reads CSVASGTNTKETQYF. The DNA for the CDR3 is TGCAGCGTTGCTAGCGGGACTAATACTAAAGAGACCCAGTACTTC.

The chain is built from TRBV24-1 and TRBJ1-1, with 10 bases aligning to TRBD1. Germline-derived CDR1 and CDR2 are KGHDR and SFDVKD. This CDR3 comprises 13 residues. The J segment lost 10 bases and the V segment lost 4 bases, leaving 5 bases of the junction unmatched. The CDR3, as DNA: TGTGCCACCAGTGACCCCGGACAGGGGGTAGCTTTCTTT. Amino acid sequence: CATSDPGQGVAFF.

This clone occurred once. The genes are TRBV28 and TRBJ2-3; 8 bases agree with TRBD1. The germline V gene encodes CDR1 MDHEN and CDR2 SYDVKM. With V trimmed by 3 bases and J by 4 bases, 6 bases remained unmatched. This CDR3 has 15 amino acids. The CDR3: CASSFTQGAADTQYF. CDR3 DNA: TGTGCCAGCAGTTTTACCCAGGGGGCGGCAGATACGCAGTATTTT. The full variable domain, in which reference TRBV28 and TRBJ2-3 provide the parts outside the CDR3, is DVKVTQSSRYLVKRTGEKVFLECVQDMDHENMFWYRQDPGLGLRLIYFSYDVKMKEKGDIPEGYSVSREKKERFSLILESASTNQTSMYLCASSFTQGAADTQYFGPGTRLTVL.

This chain joins TRBV19 and TRBJ1-2; no clear D. CDR3 size: 13 residues. The V end lost 6 bases, the J end lost 6 bases, and 14 bases lay between the germline ends. Germline CDR1 and CDR2: LNHDA and SQIVND (reference sequence). The CDR3 region is CASRRMGGHGYTF. The CDR3, as DNA: TGTGCCAGTAGGCGTATGGGAGGGCATGGCTACACCTTC.

The CDR3 sequence is CASSELETGSSYNEQFF. The CDR3 nucleotides read TGTGCCAGCAGTGAACTCGAGACAGGGAGCTCCTACAATGAGCAGTTCTTC. The V call is TRBV25-1, the J call TRBJ2-1, with 7 nucleotides matching TRBD1. This CDR3 comprises 17 residues. Looked up from germline, CDR1 is MGHDK and CDR2 is SYGVNS. J gave up 0 bases and V 2 bases, and 7 bases lay outside the gene matches. The variable domain in full, with the rest retrieved from reference TRBV25-1 and TRBJ2-1, is EADIYQTPRYLVIGTGKKITLECSQTMGHDKMYWYQQDPGMELHLIHYSYGVNSTEKGDLSSESTVSRIRTEHFPLTLESARPSHTSQYLCASSELETGSSYNEQFFGPGTRLTVL.

This clone has a single count. The rearrangement links TRBV5-1 to TRBJ1-1; TRBD1 is a possible D gene (6 bases). Trimming cost V 6 bases and J 7 bases, with 22 bases left between them. The germline V gene encodes CDR1 SGHRS and CDR2 YFSETQ. The CDR3 extends over 15 amino acids. The CDR3 DNA is TGCGCCAGCACGCCGAGGGGGGGCCGACAGATTGAAGCTTTCTTT. It is translated as CASTPRGGRQIEAFF.

The chain links TRBV19 to TRBJ1-5; D is unresolved. CDR1 and CDR2 (germline): LNHDA, SQIVND (reference sequence). Trimming stripped 10 bases from V and 7 bases from J, with 14 bases between. The CDR3 consists of 12 residues. CDR3 loop: CATSEARQPQHF. CDR3 nucleotides: TGTGCCACTTCGGAGGCCCGGCAGCCCCAGCATTTT.

The chain combines TRBV7-2 with TRBJ2-3; 7 bases are a match to TRBD2. This CDR3 region has 19 residues. V was pared by 1 base and J by 2 bases, with 15 bases of the junction left unmatched. Per germline, CDR1 SGHTA and CDR2 FQGNSA. CDR3 region: CASSLGWGRASLHTDTQYF. The CDR3 DNA reads TGTGCCAGCAGCTTAGGGTGGGGGAGGGCCTCCCTACACACAGATACGCAGTATTTT.

V gene TRBV5-8 combines with J gene TRBJ2-3, with TRBD2 matching over 8 bases. The CDR3 is 16 residues long. The V gene's germline CDR1 is SGHTS and CDR2 YDEGEE. Unmatched junction bases numbered 5, after V lost 1 base and J lost 1 base. The CDR3 coding sequence is TGTGCCAGCAGCTTGAACGGGAGGGCGGGCACAGATACGCAGTATTTT. This translates into CASSLNGRAGTDTQYF.

CDR3 DNA: TGTGCCAGCAGTTTACTCTTTGGCTACACCTTC. It encodes CASSLLFGYTF. The chain couples TRBV7-9 to TRBJ1-2; D uncertain. The CDR3 totals 11 residues. Per germline, CDR1 SEHNR and CDR2 FQNEAQ (reference sequence). Deletions cut 6 bases from V and 7 bases from J, with 9 bases between.

V usage is TRBV24-1 and J usage is TRBJ2-1, with 12 positions matching TRBD2. Germline trimming cut 3 bases from V and 9 bases from J; bases unmatched to any gene: 11. This CDR3 contains 17 residues. Germline V CDR1 and CDR2: KGHDR, SFDVKD. The CDR3 nucleotides read TGTGCCACCAGTGATCCGCTAGCGGGAGGGCCAACGAGTGAGCAGTTCTTC. Translated, it gives CATSDPLAGGPTSEQFF.

The V call is TRBV11-3, the J call TRBJ2-3; 13 bases map to TRBD2. This CDR3 is built from 17 residues. The ends lost 4 bases at V and 6 bases at J; junction bases unmatched: 10. Germline CDR1 reads SGHNT; CDR2 reads YENEEA. In DNA form, the CDR3 reads TGTGCCAGCAGCTCGGGACTAGCGGGATCAGTAGGGGATACGCAGTATTTT. It encodes CASSSGLAGSVGDTQYF.

The chain couples TRBV11-2 to TRBJ2-7; D might be TRBD1 (6 bases). Looked up from germline, CDR1 is SGHAT and CDR2 is FQNNGV. Trimming took 5 bases from V and 6 from J, leaving 20 bases between them. This CDR3 spans 15 amino acids. CDR3 in DNA: TGTGCCAGCAGCCGGGTAGGGGGACCCGGTTCCGAGCAGTACGTC. This translates into CASSRVGGPGSEQYV.

This rearrangement joins TRBV19 to TRBJ2-1; TRBD2 might be the D (6 bases). Looked up from germline, CDR1 is LNHDA and CDR2 is SQIVND (reference sequence). The CDR3 is 16 residues long. The V gene lost 2 bases and the J gene lost 2 bases, with 13 bases spanning the gap. CDR3 amino acids: CASSISRGGTYNEQFF. DNA of the CDR3: TGTGCCAGTAGTATATCCCGGGGAGGAACCTACAATGAGCAGTTCTTC. Complete variable domain (other parts from reference TRBV19 and TRBJ2-1): DGGITQSPKYLFRKEGQNVTLSCEQNLNHDAMYWYRQDPGQGLRLIYYSQIVNDFQKGDIAEGYSVSREKKESFPLTVTSAQKNPTAFYLCASSISRGGTYNEQFFGPGTRLTVL.

Concerning this clone itself: Being one base from a much bigger clone, this may be a read error. The genes are TRBV7-9 and TRBJ1-5; D not resolved. The germline V gene encodes CDR1 SEHNR and CDR2 FQNEAQ (reference sequence). The germline V and J ends were trimmed by 0 bases and 6 bases, with 6 bases remaining between them. The CDR3 has 13 amino acids. The DNA for the CDR3 is TGTGCCAGCAGCTTAGCGGAGGGTCAGCCCCAGCATTTT. It codes for CASSLAEGQPQHF.

V gene TRBV19 combines with J gene TRBJ2-7; D possibly corresponds to TRBD2 (6 bases). V gave up 5 bases and J gave up 1 base, with 12 bases separating them. From germline, CDR1 is LNHDA and CDR2 SQIVND (reference sequence). The CDR3 has 14 amino acids. This chain's CDR3 is CASSEPGRSYEQYF. As DNA, the CDR3 is TGTGCCAGTAGTGAACCCGGGAGATCCTACGAGCAGTACTTC.

The chain joins TRBV5-5 to TRBJ1-5, with TRBD1 as a possible D gene (5 bases). From germline, CDR1 is SGHKS and CDR2 YYEKEE (reference sequence). The CDR3 extends over 15 amino acids. V lost 4 bases to trimming and J lost 7 bases, with 18 bases between them. The CDR3 is CASSTLPAPGQPQHF. CDR3 bases: TGTGCCAGCAGCACCCTACCAGCTCCAGGGCAGCCCCAGCATTTT.

This chain links TRBV20-1 with TRBJ1-6; D ambiguous. CDR1 is DFQATT and CDR2 is SNEGSKA in the germline V gene (reference sequence). V was cut by 3 bases and J by 0 bases, with 6 bases left in between. The CDR3 totals 14 residues. CDR3 in DNA: TGCAGTGCTAGTGGGAGCTCCTATAATTCACCCCTCCACTTT. Translating gives CSASGSSYNSPLHF.

The chain uses TRBV18 and TRBJ2-7; D ambiguous. Germline values: CDR1 KGHSH, CDR2 LQKENI. CDR3 length: 15 amino acids. V lost 0 bases and J lost 5, with 14 bases in between. CDR3 sequence reads: CASSPPSQLRNEQYF. As DNA, the CDR3 is TGTGCCAGCTCACCACCGTCGCAACTAAGGAACGAGCAGTACTTC.

The chain couples TRBV7-6 to TRBJ2-1, with a possible D match to TRBD2 (5 bases). V lost 4 bases, J lost 5 bases, and 12 bases lay in between. This CDR3 has 14 residues. Germline-derived CDR1 and CDR2 are SGHVS and FNYEAQ. CDR3 DNA sequence: TGTGCCAGCAGCTCGAATAGCGATAACAATGAGCAGTTCTTC. Translation: CASSSNSDNNEQFF.

The chain uses TRBV2 and TRBJ2-7, with D possibly matching TRBD2 (6 bases). V lost 6 bases, J lost 6 bases, and 9 bases lay in between. CDR3 length equals 11 residues. CDR1 and CDR2 (germline): SNHLY, FYNNEI. The CDR3 coding sequence is TGTGCCAGCAGCCCCGGGGGCGAGCAGTACTTC. Its translation: CASSPGGEQYF. Using reference TRBV2 and TRBJ2-7 for the parts outside the CDR3, the full variable domain is EPEVTQTPSHQVTQMGQEVILRCVPISNHLYFYWYRQILGQKVEFLVSFYNNEISEKSEIFDDQFSVERPDGSNFTLKIRSTKLEDSAMYFCASSPGGEQYFGPGTRLTVT.

This chain links TRBV5-6 with TRBJ1-1, with unresolved D. Trimming pared 0 bases from V and 2 bases from J, leaving 11 bases between. Germline CDR1 and CDR2: SGHDT and YYEEEE. The CDR3 is 15 amino acids. CDR3 nucleotides: TGTGCCAGCAGCTTGGCTGGCAGGACTAACACTGAAGCTTTCTTT. Protein product: CASSLAGRTNTEAFF.

The chain uses TRBV6-5 and TRBJ1-4; D is uncertain. V was shortened by 2 bases and J by 6 bases, with 13 bases between the two germline ends. Looked up from germline, CDR1 is MNHEY and CDR2 is SVGAGI. The CDR3 consists of 15 residues. In DNA, the CDR3 is TGTGCCAGCAGTTACGTCGTCCGGGGTGATGAAAAACTGTTTTTT. It specifies CASSYVVRGDEKLFF.

This chain connects TRBV18 to TRBJ2-2; D possibly corresponds to TRBD1 (6 bases). Germline CDR1 is KGHSH and CDR2 is LQKENI. V was cut by 8 bases and J by 6 bases, with 19 bases left in between. This CDR3 has 15 amino acids. CDR3 sequence: CASHQGHGASGELFF. The CDR3 DNA sequence: TGTGCCAGCCACCAGGGACACGGGGCTTCCGGGGAGCTGTTTTTT.

The chain employs TRBV7-9 and TRBJ1-2, with 10 bases lining up with TRBD1. The V and J ends lost 8 bases and 0 bases, in that order; junction bases with no gene match: 0. The CDR3 loop spans 13 amino acids. Per the germline V gene, CDR1 is SEHNR and CDR2 is FQNEAQ (reference sequence). The CDR3 nucleotides read TGTGCCAGCGGGACAGGGGCTAACTATGGCTACACCTTC. Translation gives CASGTGANYGYTF.